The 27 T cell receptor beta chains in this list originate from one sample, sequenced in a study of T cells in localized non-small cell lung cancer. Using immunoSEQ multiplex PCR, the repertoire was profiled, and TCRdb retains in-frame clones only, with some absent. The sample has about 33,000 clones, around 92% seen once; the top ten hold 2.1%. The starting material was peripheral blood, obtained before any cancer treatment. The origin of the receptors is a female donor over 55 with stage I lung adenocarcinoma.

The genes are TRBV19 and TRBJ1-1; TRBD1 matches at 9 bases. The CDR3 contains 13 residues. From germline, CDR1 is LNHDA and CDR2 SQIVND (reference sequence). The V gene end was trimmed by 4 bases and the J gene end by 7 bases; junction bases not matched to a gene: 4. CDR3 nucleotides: TGTGCCAGTAGTAACAGGGGGCTCGGTGAAGCTTTCTTT. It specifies CASSNRGLGEAFF.

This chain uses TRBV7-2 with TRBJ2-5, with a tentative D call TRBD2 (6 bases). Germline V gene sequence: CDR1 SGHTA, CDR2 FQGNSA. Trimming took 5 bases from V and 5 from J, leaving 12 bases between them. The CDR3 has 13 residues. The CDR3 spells CASSRKGRETQYF. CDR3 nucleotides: TGTGCCAGCAGCCGAAAGGGGAGGGAGACCCAGTACTTC.

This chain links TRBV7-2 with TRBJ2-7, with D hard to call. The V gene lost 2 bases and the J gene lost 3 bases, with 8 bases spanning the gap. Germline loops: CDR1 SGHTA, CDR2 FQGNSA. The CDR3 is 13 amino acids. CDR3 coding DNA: TGTGCCAGCAGCTTAACGTACGACTACGAGCAGTACTTC. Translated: CASSLTYDYEQYF.

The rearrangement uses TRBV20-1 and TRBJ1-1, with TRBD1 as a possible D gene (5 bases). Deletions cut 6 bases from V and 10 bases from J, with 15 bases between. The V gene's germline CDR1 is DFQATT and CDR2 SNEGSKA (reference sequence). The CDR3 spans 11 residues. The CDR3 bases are TGCAGTGCCCCGGGGGGGGGTCGAGCTTTCTTT. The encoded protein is CSAPGGGRAFF.

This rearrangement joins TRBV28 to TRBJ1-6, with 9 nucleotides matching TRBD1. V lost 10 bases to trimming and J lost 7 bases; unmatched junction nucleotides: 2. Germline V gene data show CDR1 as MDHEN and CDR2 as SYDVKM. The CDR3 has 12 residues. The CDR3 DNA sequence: TGTGCCACAGGACAGGGGAATTCACCCCTCCACTTT. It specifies CATGQGNSPLHF. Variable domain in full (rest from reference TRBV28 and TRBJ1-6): DVKVTQSSRYLVKRTGEKVFLECVQDMDHENMFWYRQDPGLGLRLIYFSYDVKMKEKGDIPEGYSVSREKKERFSLILESASTNQTSMYLCATGQGNSPLHFGNGTRLTVT.

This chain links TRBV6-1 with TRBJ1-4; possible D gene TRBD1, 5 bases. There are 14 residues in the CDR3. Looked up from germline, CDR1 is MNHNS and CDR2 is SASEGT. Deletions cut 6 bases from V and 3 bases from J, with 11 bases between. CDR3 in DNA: TGTGCCAGCAGCGCAGGGACCGCTAATGAAAAACTGTTTTTT. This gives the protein CASSAGTANEKLFF.

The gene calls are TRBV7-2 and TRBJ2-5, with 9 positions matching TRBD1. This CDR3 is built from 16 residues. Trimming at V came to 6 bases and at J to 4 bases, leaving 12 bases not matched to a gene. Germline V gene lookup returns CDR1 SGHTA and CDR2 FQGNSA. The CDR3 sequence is CASSGLGQGYGETQYF. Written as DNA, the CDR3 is TGTGCCAGCAGTGGGCTCGGACAGGGGTATGGAGAGACCCAGTACTTC.

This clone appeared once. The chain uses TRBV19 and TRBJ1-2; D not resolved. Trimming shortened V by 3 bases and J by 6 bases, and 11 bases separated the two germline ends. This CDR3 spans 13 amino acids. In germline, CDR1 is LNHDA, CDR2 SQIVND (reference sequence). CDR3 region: CASSIMTGNGYTF. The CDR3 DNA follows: TGTGCCAGTAGTATTATGACGGGGAATGGCTACACCTTC.

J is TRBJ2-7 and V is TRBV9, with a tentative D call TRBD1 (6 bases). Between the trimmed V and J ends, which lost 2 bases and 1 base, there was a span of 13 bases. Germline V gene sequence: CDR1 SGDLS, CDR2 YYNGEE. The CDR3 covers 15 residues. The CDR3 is CASSVGQGLSYEQYF. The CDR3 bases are TGTGCCAGCAGCGTCGGTCAGGGGCTTTCCTACGAGCAGTACTTC.

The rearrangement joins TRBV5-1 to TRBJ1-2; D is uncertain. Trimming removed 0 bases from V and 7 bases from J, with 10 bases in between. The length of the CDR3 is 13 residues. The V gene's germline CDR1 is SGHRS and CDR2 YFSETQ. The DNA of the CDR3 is TGCGCCAGCAGCTTGGCCGGGTTCAGTGGCTACACCTTC. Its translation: CASSLAGFSGYTF. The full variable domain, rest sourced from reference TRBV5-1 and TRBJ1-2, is KAGVTQTPRYLIKTRGQQVTLSCSPISGHRSVSWYQQTPGQGLQFLFEYFSETQRNKGNFPGRFSGRQFSNSRSEMNVSTLELGDSALYLCASSLAGFSGYTFGSGTRLTVV.

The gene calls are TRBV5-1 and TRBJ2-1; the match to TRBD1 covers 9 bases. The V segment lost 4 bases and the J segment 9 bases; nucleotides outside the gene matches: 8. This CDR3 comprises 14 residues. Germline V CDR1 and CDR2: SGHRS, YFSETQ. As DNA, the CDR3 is TGCGCCAGCAGCACGGGACAGGGAACGGGTGAGCAGTTCTTC. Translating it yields CASSTGQGTGEQFF.

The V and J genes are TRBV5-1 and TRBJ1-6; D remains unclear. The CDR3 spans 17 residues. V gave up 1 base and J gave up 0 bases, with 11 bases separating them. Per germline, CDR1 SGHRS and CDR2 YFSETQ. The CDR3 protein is CASSLTRASSYNSPLHF. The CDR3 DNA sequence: TGCGCCAGCAGCTTGACCCGCGCGAGCTCCTATAATTCACCCCTCCACTTT.

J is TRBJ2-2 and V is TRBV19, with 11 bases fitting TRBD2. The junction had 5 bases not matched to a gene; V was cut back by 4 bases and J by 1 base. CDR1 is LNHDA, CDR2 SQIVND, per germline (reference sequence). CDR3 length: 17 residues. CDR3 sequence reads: CASSKPSGGLNTGELFF. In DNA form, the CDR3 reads TGTGCCAGTAGTAAGCCTAGCGGGGGGCTGAACACCGGGGAGCTGTTTTTT.

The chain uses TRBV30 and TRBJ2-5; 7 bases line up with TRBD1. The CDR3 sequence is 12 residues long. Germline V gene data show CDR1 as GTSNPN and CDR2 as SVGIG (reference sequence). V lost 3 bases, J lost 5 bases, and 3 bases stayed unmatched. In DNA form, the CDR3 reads TGTGCCTGGAGGCGAGGGGGCGAGACCCAGTACTTC. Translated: CAWRRGGETQYF.

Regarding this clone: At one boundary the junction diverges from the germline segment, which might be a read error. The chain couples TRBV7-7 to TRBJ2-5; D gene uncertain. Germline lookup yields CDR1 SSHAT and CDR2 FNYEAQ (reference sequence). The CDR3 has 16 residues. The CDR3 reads CASSPRLSRLGETQYF. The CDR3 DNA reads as TGTGCTAGCAGCCCGCGGTTATCGCGTCTAGGGGAGACCCAGTACTTC.

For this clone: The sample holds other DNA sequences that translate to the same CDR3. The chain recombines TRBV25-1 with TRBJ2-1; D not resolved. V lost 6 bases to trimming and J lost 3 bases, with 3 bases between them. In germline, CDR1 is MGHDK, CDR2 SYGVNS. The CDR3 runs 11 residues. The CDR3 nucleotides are TGTGCCAGCAGAGGCTACAATGAGCAGTTCTTC. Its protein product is CASRGYNEQFF.

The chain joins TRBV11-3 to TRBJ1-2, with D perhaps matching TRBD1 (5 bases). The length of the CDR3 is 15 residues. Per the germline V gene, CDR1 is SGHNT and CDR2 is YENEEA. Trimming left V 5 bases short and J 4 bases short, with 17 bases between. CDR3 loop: CASSGPGLRGYGYTF. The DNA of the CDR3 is TGTGCCAGCAGCGGACCAGGGTTGAGGGGCTATGGCTACACCTTC. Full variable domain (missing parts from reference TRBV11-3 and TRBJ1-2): EAGVVQSPRYKIIEKKQPVAFWCNPISGHNTLYWYLQNLGQGPELLIRYENEEAVDDSQLPKDRFSAERLKGVDSTLKIQPAELGDSAVYLCASSGPGLRGYGYTFGSGTRLTVV.

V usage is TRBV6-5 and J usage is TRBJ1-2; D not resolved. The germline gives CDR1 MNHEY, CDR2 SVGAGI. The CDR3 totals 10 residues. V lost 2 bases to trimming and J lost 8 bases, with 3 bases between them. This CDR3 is CASSYGGYTF. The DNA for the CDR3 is TGTGCCAGCAGTTACGGCGGCTACACCTTC.

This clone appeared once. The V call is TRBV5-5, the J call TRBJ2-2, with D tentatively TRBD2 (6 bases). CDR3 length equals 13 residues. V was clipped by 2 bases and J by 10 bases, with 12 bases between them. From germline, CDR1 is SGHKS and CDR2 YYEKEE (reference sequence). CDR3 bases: TGTGCCAGCAGCTTCGGGACTGCCCAGGAGCTGTTTTTT. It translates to CASSFGTAQELFF.

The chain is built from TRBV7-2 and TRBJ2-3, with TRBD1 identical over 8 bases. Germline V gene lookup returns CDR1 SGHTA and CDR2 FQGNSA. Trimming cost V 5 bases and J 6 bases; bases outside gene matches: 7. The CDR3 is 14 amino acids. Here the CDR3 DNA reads TGTGCCAGCAGCCCCAGACAGGGGAGGGATACGCAGTATTTT. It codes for CASSPRQGRDTQYF.

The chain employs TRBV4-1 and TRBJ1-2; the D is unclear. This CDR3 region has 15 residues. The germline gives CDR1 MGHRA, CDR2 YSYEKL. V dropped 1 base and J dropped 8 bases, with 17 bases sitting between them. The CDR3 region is CASSQVVVWNKGYTF. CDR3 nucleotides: TGCGCCAGCAGCCAAGTAGTGGTGTGGAACAAGGGCTACACCTTC.

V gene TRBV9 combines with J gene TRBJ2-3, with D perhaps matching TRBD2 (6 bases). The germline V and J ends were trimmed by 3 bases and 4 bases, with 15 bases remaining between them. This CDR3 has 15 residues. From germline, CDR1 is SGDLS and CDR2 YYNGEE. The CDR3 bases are TGTGCCAGCAGCGCCAGACTAGTCGCCCCAGATACGCAGTATTTT. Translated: CASSARLVAPDTQYF.

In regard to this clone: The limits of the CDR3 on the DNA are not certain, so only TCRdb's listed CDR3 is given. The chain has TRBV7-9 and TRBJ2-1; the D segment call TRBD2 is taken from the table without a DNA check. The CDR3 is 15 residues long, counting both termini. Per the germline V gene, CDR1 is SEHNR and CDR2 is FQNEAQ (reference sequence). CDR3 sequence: CASSSSRGAPVEQFF.

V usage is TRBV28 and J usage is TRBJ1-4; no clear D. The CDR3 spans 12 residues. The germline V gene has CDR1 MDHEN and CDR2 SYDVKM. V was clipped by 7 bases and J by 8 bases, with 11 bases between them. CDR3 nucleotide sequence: TGTGCCAGCAACGGCGGCGGCGAAAAACTGTTTTTT. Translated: CASNGGGEKLFF.

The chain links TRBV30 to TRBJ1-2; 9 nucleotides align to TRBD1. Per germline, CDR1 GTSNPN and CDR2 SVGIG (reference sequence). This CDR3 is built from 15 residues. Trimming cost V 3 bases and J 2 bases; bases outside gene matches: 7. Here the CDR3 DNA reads TGTGCCTGGAGCTCCTCTGACAGGGGGAACTATGGCTACACCTTC. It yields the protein CAWSSSDRGNYGYTF.

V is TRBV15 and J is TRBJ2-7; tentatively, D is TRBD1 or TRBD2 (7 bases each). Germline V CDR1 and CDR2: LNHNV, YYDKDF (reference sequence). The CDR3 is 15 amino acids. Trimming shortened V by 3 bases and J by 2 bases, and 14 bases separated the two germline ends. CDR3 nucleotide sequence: TGTGCCACCAGCAGGACCAGGGGGGGCCCCTACGAGCAGTACTTC. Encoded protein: CATSRTRGGPYEQYF.

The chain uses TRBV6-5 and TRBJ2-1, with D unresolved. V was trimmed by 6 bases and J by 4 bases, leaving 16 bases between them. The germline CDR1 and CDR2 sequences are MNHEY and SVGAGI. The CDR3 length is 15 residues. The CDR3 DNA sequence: TGTGCCAGCAGACGAGCAGGATACGATTACAATGAGCAGTTCTTC. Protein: CASRRAGYDYNEQFF.